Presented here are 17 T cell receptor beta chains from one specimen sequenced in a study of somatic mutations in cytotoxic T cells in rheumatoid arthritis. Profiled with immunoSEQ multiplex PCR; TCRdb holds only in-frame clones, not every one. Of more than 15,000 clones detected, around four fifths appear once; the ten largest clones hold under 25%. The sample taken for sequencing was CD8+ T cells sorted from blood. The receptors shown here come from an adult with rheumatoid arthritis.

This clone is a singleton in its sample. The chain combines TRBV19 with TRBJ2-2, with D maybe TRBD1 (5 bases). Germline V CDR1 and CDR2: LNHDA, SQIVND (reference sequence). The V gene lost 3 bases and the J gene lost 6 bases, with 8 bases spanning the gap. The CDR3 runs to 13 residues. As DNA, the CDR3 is TGTGCCAGTAGTATTGCAGGGTCCGGGGAGCTGTTTTTT. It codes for CASSIAGSGELFF.

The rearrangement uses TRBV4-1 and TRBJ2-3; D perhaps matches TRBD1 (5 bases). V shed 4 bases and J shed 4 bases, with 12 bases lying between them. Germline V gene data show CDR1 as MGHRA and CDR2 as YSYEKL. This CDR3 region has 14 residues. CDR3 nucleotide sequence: TGCGCCAGCAGCCTAGGACACGACGCAGATACGCAGTATTTT. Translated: CASSLGHDADTQYF.

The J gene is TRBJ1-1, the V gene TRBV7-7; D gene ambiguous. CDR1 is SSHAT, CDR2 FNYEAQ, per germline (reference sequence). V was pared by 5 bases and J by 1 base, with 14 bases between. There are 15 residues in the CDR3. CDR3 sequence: CASSPLDGPNTEAFF. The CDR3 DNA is TGTGCCAGCAGCCCCCTCGATGGGCCGAACACTGAAGCTTTCTTT.

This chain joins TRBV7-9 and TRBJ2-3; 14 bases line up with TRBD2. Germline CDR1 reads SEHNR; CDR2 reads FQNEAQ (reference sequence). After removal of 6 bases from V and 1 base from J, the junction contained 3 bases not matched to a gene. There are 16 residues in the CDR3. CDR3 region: CASSLGLAGGTDTQYF. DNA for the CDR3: TGTGCCAGCAGTTTGGGACTAGCGGGGGGCACAGATACGCAGTATTTT.

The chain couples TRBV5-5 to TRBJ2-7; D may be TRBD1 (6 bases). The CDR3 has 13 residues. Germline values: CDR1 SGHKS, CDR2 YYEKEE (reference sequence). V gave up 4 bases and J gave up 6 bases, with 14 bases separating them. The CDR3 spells CASSHPSGAEQYF. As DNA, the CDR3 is TGTGCCAGCAGCCACCCTTCAGGGGCCGAGCAGTACTTC.

The CDR3 loop reads CASTEAIPAAGRTEAFF. The CDR3 bases are TGTGCCAGCACCGAAGCAATACCAGCGGCAGGGAGGACTGAAGCTTTCTTT. The J gene is TRBJ1-1, the V gene TRBV2, with D maybe TRBD1 (5 bases). Between the trimmed V and J ends, which lost 7 bases and 5 bases, there was a span of 26 bases. The CDR3 totals 17 residues. Per germline, CDR1 SNHLY and CDR2 FYNNEI.

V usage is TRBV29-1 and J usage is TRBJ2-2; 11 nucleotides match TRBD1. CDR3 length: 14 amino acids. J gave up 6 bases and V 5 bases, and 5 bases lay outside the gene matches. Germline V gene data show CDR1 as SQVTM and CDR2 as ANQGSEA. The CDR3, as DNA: TGCAGCGTTCCGGGACAGGGGGTCCCCGGGGAGCTGTTTTTT. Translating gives CSVPGQGVPGELFF.

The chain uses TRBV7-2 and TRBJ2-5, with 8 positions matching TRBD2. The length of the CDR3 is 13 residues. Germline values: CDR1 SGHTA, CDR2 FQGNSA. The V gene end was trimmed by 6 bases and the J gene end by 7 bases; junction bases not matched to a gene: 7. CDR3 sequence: CASSPSGSMTQYF. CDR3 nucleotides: TGTGCCAGCAGTCCCAGCGGGAGTATGACCCAGTACTTC.

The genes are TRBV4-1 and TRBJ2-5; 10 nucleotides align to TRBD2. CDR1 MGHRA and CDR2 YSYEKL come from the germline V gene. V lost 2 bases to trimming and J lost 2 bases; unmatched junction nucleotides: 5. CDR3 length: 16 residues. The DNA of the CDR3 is TGCGCCAGCAGCCAACTAGGACTAGCGGTTCAAGAGACCCAGTACTTC. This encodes CASSQLGLAVQETQYF.

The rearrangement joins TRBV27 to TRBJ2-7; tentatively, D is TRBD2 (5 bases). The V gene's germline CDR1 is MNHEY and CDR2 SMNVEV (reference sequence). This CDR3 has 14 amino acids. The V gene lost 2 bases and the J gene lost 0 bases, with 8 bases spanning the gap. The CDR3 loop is CASSLAGNSYEQYF. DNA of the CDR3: TGTGCCAGCAGTTTAGCGGGCAACTCCTACGAGCAGTACTTC.

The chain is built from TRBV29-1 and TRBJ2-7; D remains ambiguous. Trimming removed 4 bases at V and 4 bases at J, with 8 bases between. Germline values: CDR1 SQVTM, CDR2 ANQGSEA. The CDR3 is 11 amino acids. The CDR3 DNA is TGCAGCGTTGCAGACACGTACGAGCAGTACTTC. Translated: CSVADTYEQYF.

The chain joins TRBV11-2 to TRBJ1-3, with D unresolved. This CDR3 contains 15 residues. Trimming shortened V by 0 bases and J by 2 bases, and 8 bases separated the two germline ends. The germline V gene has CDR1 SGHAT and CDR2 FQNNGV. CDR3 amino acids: CASSLEAVAGNTIYF. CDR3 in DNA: TGTGCCAGCAGCTTAGAGGCGGTAGCTGGAAACACCATATATTTT.

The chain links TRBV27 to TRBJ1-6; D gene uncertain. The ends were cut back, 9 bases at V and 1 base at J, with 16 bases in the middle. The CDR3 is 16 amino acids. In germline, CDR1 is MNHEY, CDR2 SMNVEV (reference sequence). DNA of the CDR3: TGTGCCAGTATGGGAACTAGTGGGTCCTATAATTCACCCCTCCACTTT. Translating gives CASMGTSGSYNSPLHF.

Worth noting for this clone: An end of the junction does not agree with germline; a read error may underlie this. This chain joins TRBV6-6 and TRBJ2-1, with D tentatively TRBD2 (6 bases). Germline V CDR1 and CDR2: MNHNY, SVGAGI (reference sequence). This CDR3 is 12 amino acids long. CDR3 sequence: CASSYTGTGGLF. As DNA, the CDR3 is TGTGCCAGCAGTTACACCGGGACTGGAGGGCTCTTC.

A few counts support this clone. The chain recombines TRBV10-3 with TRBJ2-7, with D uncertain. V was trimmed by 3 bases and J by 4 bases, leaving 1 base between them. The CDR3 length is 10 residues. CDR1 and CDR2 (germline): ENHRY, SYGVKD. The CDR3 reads CAISEYEQYF. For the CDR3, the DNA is TGTGCCATCAGTGAATACGAGCAGTACTTC.

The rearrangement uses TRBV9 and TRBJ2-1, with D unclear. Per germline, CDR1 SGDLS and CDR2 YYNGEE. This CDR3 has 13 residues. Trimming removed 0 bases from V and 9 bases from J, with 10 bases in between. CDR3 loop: CASSVGNRPEQFF. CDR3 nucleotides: TGTGCCAGCAGCGTAGGGAATCGTCCTGAGCAGTTCTTC.

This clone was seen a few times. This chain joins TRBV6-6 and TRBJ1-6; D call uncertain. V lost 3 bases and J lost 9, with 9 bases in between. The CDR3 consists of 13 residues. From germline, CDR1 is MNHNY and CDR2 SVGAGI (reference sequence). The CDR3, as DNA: TGTGCCAGCAGTTATCGAGATTCTTCACCCCTCCACTTT. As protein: CASSYRDSSPLHF.